Listed here are 20 T cell receptor beta chains from one sample, sequenced in a study of metastatic and nonmetastatic thyroid tumors. TCRdb reanalyzed the PCR reads with MiXCR. Here the sample spans 15,000 to 20,000 clones, about 20% being singletons. Each patient came to thyroid surgery without any prior treatment (of any kind). Material: adjacent normal tissue. The receptors derive from a female donor with papillary thyroid cancer or a benign thyroid nodule (not recorded which). Some clones in this sample may be carry-over from other donors' samples.

This clone was seen ten or more times. This chain uses TRBV9 with TRBJ2-5; TRBD1 is a possible D gene (5 bases). The length of the CDR3 is 15 residues. Looked up from germline, CDR1 is SGDLS and CDR2 is YYNGEE. Deletions cut 1 base from V and 3 bases from J, with 13 bases between. The CDR3 sequence is CASSVQGIIEETQYF. The CDR3 DNA reads TGTGCCAGCAGCGTACAGGGTATAATTGAAGAGACCCAGTACTTC.

This clone was found a few times. This sequence joins TRBV27 and TRBJ2-7; 8 bases line up with TRBD2. The CDR3 consists of 15 residues. Unmatched junction bases numbered 10, after V lost 2 bases and J lost 7 bases. Germline assignment: CDR1 MNHEY and CDR2 SMNVEV (reference sequence). CDR3 sequence: CASSLRSGDSWEQYF. DNA for the CDR3: TGTGCCAGCAGTTTACGTAGCGGGGACTCCTGGGAGCAGTACTTC.

This clone was detected only a few times. The V gene is TRBV28, the J gene TRBJ2-2; 11 nucleotides agree with TRBD1. Trimming removed 7 bases from V and 7 bases from J; junction bases left unmatched: 11. The CDR3 has 16 amino acids. The germline CDR1 and CDR2 sequences are MDHEN and SYDVKM. The CDR3 nucleotides read TGTGCCAGCACTACGACCGGGACAGGGGGGGACGGGGAGCTGTTTTTT. Translation: CASTTTGTGGDGELFF.

This clone counts as medium-sized (0.01 to 0.1%). The rearrangement links TRBV7-8 to TRBJ1-1; 10 bases align to TRBD1. Germline assignment: CDR1 SGHVS and CDR2 FQNEAQ. Losses at the gene ends were 1 base for V and 5 bases for J; bases not matched to a gene: 4. The CDR3 loop spans 15 amino acids. The chain's CDR3 is CASSLDRTGGTEAFF. The CDR3 DNA is TGTGCCAGCAGCTTAGACCGGACAGGGGGGACTGAAGCTTTCTTT.

This clone was detected many times. The chain uses TRBV20-1 and TRBJ2-7; D could derive from TRBD1 or TRBD2 (5 bases each). Trimming removed 0 bases from V and 6 bases from J, with 18 bases in between. Germline V lookup: CDR1 DFQATT, CDR2 SNEGSKA (reference sequence). This CDR3 has 15 amino acids. The CDR3 here is CSARDPWGQRGEQYF. For the CDR3, the DNA is TGCAGTGCTAGAGATCCGTGGGGCCAACGGGGCGAGCAGTACTTC.

This clone was observed a handful of times. The gene calls are TRBV5-1 and TRBJ2-7, with TRBD2 matching over 7 bases. CDR1 and CDR2 from the germline V gene are SGHRS and YFSETQ. CDR3 length: 19 amino acids. The ends lost 0 bases at V and 3 bases at J; junction bases unmatched: 18. This chain's CDR3 is CASSLGGPGTNKKDYEQYF. CDR3 sequence (DNA): TGCGCCAGCAGCTTGGGTGGGCCCGGGACTAACAAGAAGGACTACGAGCAGTACTTC.

This sequence joins TRBV28 and TRBJ2-7; tentatively, D is TRBD1 or TRBD2 (5 bases each). CDR3 length: 16 residues. Germline V gene lookup returns CDR1 MDHEN and CDR2 SYDVKM. V dropped 7 bases and J dropped 0 bases, with 19 bases sitting between them. The CDR3 here is CASTSRGAESSYEQYF. CDR3 DNA: TGTGCCAGCACCTCAAGAGGGGCGGAGAGCTCCTACGAGCAGTACTTC.

The chain has TRBV28 and TRBJ1-2; unclear D gene. Germline values: CDR1 MDHEN, CDR2 SYDVKM. The CDR3 contains 13 residues. Between the trimmed V and J ends, which lost 3 bases and 1 base, there was a span of 6 bases. The chain's CDR3 is CASSFLLNYGYTF. In DNA form, the CDR3 reads TGTGCCAGCAGTTTTTTACTTAACTATGGCTACACCTTC.

This clone was found a few times. The chain has TRBV6-1 and TRBJ1-2; D unclear. The V end was cut by 5 bases, the J end by 6 bases, with 16 bases between. Germline V gene data show CDR1 as MNHNS and CDR2 as SASEGT. The CDR3 totals 14 residues. CDR3 residues: CASSPGVLVDGYTF. The CDR3 DNA sequence: TGTGCCAGCAGTCCCGGGGTCCTAGTGGATGGCTACACCTTC.

The V gene is TRBV2, the J gene TRBJ2-1, with D maybe TRBD2 (5 bases). Germline V gene lookup returns CDR1 SNHLY and CDR2 FYNNEI. CDR3 size: 15 residues. V was shortened by 4 bases and J by 4 bases, with 14 bases between the two germline ends. The CDR3 sequence: CASSGRLGVYNEQFF. CDR3 coding DNA: TGTGCCAGCAGTGGTCGTTTGGGAGTGTACAATGAGCAGTTCTTC.

This sequence joins TRBV20-1 and TRBJ2-3; D possibly corresponds to TRBD1 (5 bases). This CDR3 is built from 12 residues. Germline CDR1 and CDR2: DFQATT and SNEGSKA (reference sequence). V lost 6 bases and J lost 2, with 9 bases in between. The CDR3 region is CSAPTDTDTQYF. The CDR3 coding sequence is TGCAGTGCGCCGACAGACACAGATACGCAGTATTTT.

This clone was recorded a few times. This chain links TRBV6-1 with TRBJ1-1; D remains unclear. This CDR3 spans 13 amino acids. CDR1 and CDR2 (germline): MNHNS, SASEGT. Trimming shortened V by 7 bases and J by 0 bases, and 9 bases separated the two germline ends. This CDR3 reads CASIVTLNTEAFF. The DNA of the CDR3 is TGTGCCAGCATCGTGACCTTGAACACTGAAGCTTTCTTT.

A few counts support this clone. The genes are TRBV7-9 and TRBJ2-7; 11 positions match TRBD1. Losses at the gene ends were 5 bases for V and 3 bases for J; bases not matched to a gene: 3. CDR3 length: 14 residues. Germline V CDR1 and CDR2: SEHNR, FQNEAQ (reference sequence). The CDR3 region has the DNA TGTGCCAGCAGCCCCGGGACAGGGGGCTACGAGCAGTACTTC. It codes for CASSPGTGGYEQYF. Using reference TRBV7-9 and TRBJ2-7 for the parts outside the CDR3, the full variable domain is DTGVSQNPRHKITKRGQNVTFRCDPISEHNRLYWYRQTLGQGPEFLTYFQNEAQLEKSRLLSDRFSAERPKGSFSTLEIQRTEQGDSAMYLCASSPGTGGYEQYFGPGTRLTVT.

At least ten counts were recorded for this clone. This chain joins TRBV20-1 and TRBJ1-1; D not certain. The germline CDR1 and CDR2 sequences are DFQATT and SNEGSKA (reference sequence). This CDR3 comprises 17 residues. Trimming took 3 bases from V and 5 from J, leaving 25 bases between them. CDR3 protein: CSARDLFGPTYQTEAFF. DNA for the CDR3: TGCAGTGCTAGGGATCTTTTCGGGCCGACCTACCAGACTGAAGCTTTCTTT.

This clone was seen only a few times. This rearrangement joins TRBV12-3 or TRBV12-4 to TRBJ1-6; D ambiguous. This CDR3 contains 14 residues. Trimming removed 8 bases from V and 4 bases from J, with 12 bases in between. For the CDR3, the DNA is TGTGCCAGCGGCAGCCCCCTTTATAATTCACCCCTCCACTTT. Translation: CASGSPLYNSPLHF.

This clone was counted once. The rearrangement links TRBV3-1 to TRBJ1-1; D is uncertain. Germline V gene sequence: CDR1 LGHDT, CDR2 YNNKEL (reference sequence). The CDR3 totals 15 residues. V was pared by 4 bases and J by 4 bases, with 16 bases between. CDR3 coding DNA: TGTGCCAGCAGCCGTTCCCGGGATAGGCCCACTGAAGCTTTCTTT. Its protein product is CASSRSRDRPTEAFF.

The chain links TRBV20-1 to TRBJ1-5; D is unresolved. CDR1 DFQATT and CDR2 SNEGSKA come from the germline V gene (reference sequence). V gave up 5 bases and J gave up 3 bases, with 8 bases separating them. CDR3 size: 12 residues. For the CDR3, the DNA is TGCAGTGCTCAGATTATCAATCAGCCCCAGCATTTT. As protein: CSAQIINQPQHF.

This clone was recorded at least ten times. The chain joins TRBV12-3 or TRBV12-4 to TRBJ1-1; D may be TRBD1 (6 bases). This CDR3 is 11 amino acids long. Trimming removed 7 bases from V and 10 bases from J, with 13 bases in between. The CDR3 reads CASIHRVRAFF. Here the CDR3 DNA reads TGTGCCAGCATTCACAGGGTGCGAGCTTTCTTT.

This clone was seen a few times. The V gene is TRBV7-8, the J gene TRBJ1-2; D is uncertain. V lost 6 bases and J lost 6, with 20 bases in between. The CDR3 sequence is 15 residues long. Germline V CDR1 and CDR2: SGHVS, FQNEAQ. The CDR3 sequence: CASSVSRSPTDGYTF. The CDR3 DNA is TGTGCCAGCAGTGTTAGTAGATCCCCCACGGATGGCTACACCTTC.

Judged by abundance, this clone is hyperexpanded. V gene TRBV7-2 combines with J gene TRBJ1-1; TRBD1 might be the D (5 bases). The CDR3 totals 13 residues. Germline CDR1 SGHTA, CDR2 FQGNSA. Trimming cost V 3 bases and J 5 bases, with 10 bases left between them. The CDR3 here is CASSLGGATEAFF. In DNA, the CDR3 is TGTGCCAGCAGCTTGGGGGGAGCGACTGAAGCTTTCTTT.